The 7 T cell receptor beta chains reported below all come from one sample, sequenced in a study of T cells in Graves' hyperthyroidism and ophthalmopathy. Amplification targeted TCR beta CDR3 regions from RNA transcripts. First-round RT-PCR of the TCR CDR3 relied on the HTBI primer set. Each CDR3 protein is one row after TCRdb ran MiXCR on the multiplex PCR reads. The sample includes about 180,000 distinct CDR3 sequences, about a tenth of them seen just once. The specimen sequenced was blood. These receptors all stem from a woman younger than 30 with Graves' hyperthyroidism that later progressed to Graves' ophthalmopathy.

This clonotype was seen repeatedly, ten times or more. The chain recombines TRBV19 with TRBJ1-1; 8 bases agree with TRBD1. Germline loops: CDR1 LNHDA, CDR2 SQIVND (reference sequence). The trim removed 6 bases at V and 6 bases at J, leaving 12 bases unmatched. This CDR3 comprises 15 residues. As DNA, the CDR3 is TGTGCCAGTAGCCTCCTGGACAGGGATGACGCTGAAGCTTTCTTT. Protein: CASSLLDRDDAEAFF.

This clonotype was seen at least ten times. This chain joins TRBV6-1 and TRBJ1-2, with a possible D match to TRBD1 (5 bases). Germline V gene sequence: CDR1 MNHNS, CDR2 SASEGT. The germline V and J ends were trimmed by 5 bases and 7 bases, with 20 bases remaining between them. The CDR3 is made up of 15 amino acids. In nucleotides, the CDR3 is TGTGCCAGCAGTTACAGGATGGCAGGGAATGCTGGCTACACCTTC. It specifies CASSYRMAGNAGYTF.

This clonotype occurred many times. The chain uses TRBV20-1 and TRBJ2-7; tentative D call: TRBD1 (5 bases). This CDR3 has 14 residues. The ends were cut back, 0 bases at V and 2 bases at J, with 11 bases in the middle. CDR1 and CDR2 from the germline V gene are DFQATT and SNEGSKA (reference sequence). CDR3 residues: CSARDGAGTYEQYF. In DNA form, the CDR3 reads TGCAGTGCTAGAGATGGGGCAGGGACCTACGAGCAGTACTTC.

This clonotype was found many times. This chain links TRBV12-3 or TRBV12-4 with TRBJ2-3, with 8 bases fitting TRBD1. V gave up 7 bases and J gave up 1 base; unmatched junction bases: 10. This CDR3 region has 16 residues. The CDR3 region has the DNA TGTGCCAGCATTCTACAGGGCAGGGGGCGCACAGATACGCAGTATTTT. This sequence encodes CASILQGRGRTDTQYF.

In DNA, the CDR3 is TGTGCCAGCAGCTTGGCGCTAGCGGGAGGTAAGGATGAGCAGTTCTTC. Translating it yields CASSLALAGGKDEQFF. The chain recombines TRBV5-4 with TRBJ2-1; 11 nucleotides agree with TRBD2. With 0 bases clipped from V and 8 bases from J, the junction kept 7 bases outside the gene matches. The CDR3 sequence is 16 residues long. Germline CDR1 is SGHNT and CDR2 is YYREEE (reference sequence).

In this sample, this clonotype turned up many times. This chain links TRBV7-6 with TRBJ2-7, with no clear D. The V and J ends lost 1 base and 0 bases respectively, with 10 bases between them. CDR1 SGHVS and CDR2 FNYEAQ come from the germline V gene. The CDR3 extends over 15 amino acids. The CDR3 sequence is CASSLGHPSSYEQYF. For the CDR3, the DNA is TGTGCCAGCAGCTTAGGACACCCGAGCTCCTACGAGCAGTACTTC. Full variable domain (outside the CDR3, taken from reference TRBV7-6 and TRBJ2-7): GAGVSQSPRYKVTKRGQDVALRCDPISGHVSLYWYRQALGQGPEFLTYFNYEAQQDKSGLPNDRFSAERPEGSISTLTIQRTEQRDSAMYRCASSLGHPSSYEQYFGPGTRLTVT.

This clonotype was seen repeatedly, ten times or more. The rearrangement links TRBV14 to TRBJ2-2, with unresolved D. The CDR3 extends over 15 amino acids. V was cut by 5 bases and J by 1 base, with 11 bases left in between. From germline, CDR1 is SGHDN and CDR2 FVKESK. The CDR3 here is CASSFGGGNTGELFF. The CDR3 bases are TGTGCCAGCAGCTTTGGTGGTGGGAACACCGGGGAGCTGTTTTTT.